This TCR beta chain was captured in a study of blood T cell repertoires in COVID-19 (dated by TCRdb to the early 2020s). The study in broad terms: The collaborator samples originated in the United States, Italy and Spain and spanned the acute and convalescent phases of COVID-19. The prospective study material was composed of cDNA or gDNA derived from T cells, B-cell-depleted T cells, or PBMCs. Subjects who had been exposed to COVID-19, were actively infected with it, or had recovered from it provided the deeply sampled blood TCRbeta repertoires that made up the dataset. The repertoires were released in a freely available public database meant as a resource for research on the immune response to SARS-CoV-2. The samples were drawn from two sources: the first 160 participants of the ongoing ImmuneRACE study, and approximately 1,300 subjects contributed by 6 global collaborators. Sample metadata almost always included a de-identified subject ID, COVID-19 status, age in years and sex. HLA class I and class II types, where available, came from metadata supplied by the sample provider rather than from assay-based typing.

The immunoSEQ Assay, a bias-controlled multiplex PCR, was used to amplify TCRbeta CDR3 regions from genomic DNA. As for the original processing: Within the assay, amplification of reference gene primers was used to estimate how many nucleated cells each sample contained. To quantify the absolute abundance of each unique TCRbeta CDR3 rearrangement, sequence reads were collapsed and filtered. For each sample, productive Simpson clonality was calculated by taking the square root of Simpson's diversity index across productive rearrangements. TCRdb's version of the immuneACCESS table is confined to in-frame rearrangements and falls short of the full clone set. An unresolved V gene accounts for under half of the shortfall where checked; the remainder is of unknown origin. V and J calls and clone size are copied from that table; D and trimming were computed from the DNA. The sample profile shows approximately 350,000 clones; 87% of them were found once. The ten most abundant clones make up roughly 6% of the sample.

Comment on this clone: The antigen this receptor binds is unknown. Within one base of it there is no much larger clone, and no base qualities were kept.

The CDR3 covers 15 residues, taking in both the cysteine and the phenylalanine. CDR3 DNA only is kept here, 45 bases in frame from base 1. CDR1 is given as LNHDA and CDR2 as SQIVND, both from the germline V gene (reference sequence). V is pared back by 3 bases and J by 4 bases, with 15 bases lying between the germline termini. In Seattle, one collaborating source enrolled patients while the infection was active and tracked those patients longitudinally over the course of disease. Whole blood was collected in K2EDTA tubes by collaborating institutions according to the institutions' own protocols. For TCRbeta analysis, collaborators shipped samples in one of three forms: frozen whole blood, isolated PBMCs, or DNA extracted from either of those sample types. What the research found in general, with its limitations: How much clinical and demographic metadata was included differed by source and by participant, and the metadata was provided uncurated.

Sequenced input: peripheral blood. This receptor chain uses TRBV19 and TRBJ1-2, with TRBD1 as a weak D call on 6 bases. The sequence was collected from a woman aged 45-65 years with COVID-19, enrolled during active disease. The CDR3 region has the sequence CASSMDSQLIYGYTF. The base sequence is TGTGCCAGTAGTATGGACAGCCAACTGATCTATGGCTACACCTTC.